This T cell receptor beta chain was recovered during a study of T cell clonality in common variable immunodeficiency. On this clone itself: The antigen is undetermined. The CDR3 end lies 3 residues beyond the end of the read and is filled in from the germline J gene.

Germline V gene lookup returns CDR1 DFQATT and CDR2 SNEGSKA (reference sequence). The CDR3 sequence is 14 residues long. V shed 1 base and J shed 7 bases, with 16 bases lying between them. Study-wide results and limits: In common variable immunodeficiency, TCR beta chains reportedly carried fewer deletions and N-nucleotide insertions. Repertoire-complication correlations in CVID were limited by patient heterogeneity.

Both groups were predominantly of Caucasian heritage. Blood samples were heparinized, roughly 5 to 9 ml per donor. Generated by immunoSEQ multiplex PCR, the TCRdb table keeps only in-frame clones and is missing some. Found here are about 15,000 clones; the top ten clones hold approximately 4.4%. Sequencing was performed on peripheral blood mononuclear cells. J is TRBJ2-5 and V is TRBV20-1; possibly TRBD1 for D (5 bases). The clonotype originates from a human donor with common variable immunodeficiency. CDR3 amino acids: CSARGDSLQRTQYF. The covered CDR3 bases are TGCAGTGCTAGAGGCGACAGTCTCCAAAGGACC.